There are many counts of the clone carrying this T cell receptor beta chain. Its antigen is unidentified. The data belong to a study of early T cells in non-severe SARS-CoV-2 infection. Looking at the study overall: Chains stayed unpaired after sequencing of bulk RNA from unsorted whole blood. Study-wide results and caveats: Private and CD4 specificities were missed by VDJdb matching, which favored anti-spike CD8 responses.

Attached unique molecular identifiers marked individual cDNA molecules. TCRdb re-analysed the 5' RACE reads in MiXCR, keeping a single row per CDR3 protein. The profile shows under 70,000 distinct CDR3 sequences, about 4.9% of them singletons. The germline V gene encodes CDR1 SEHNR and CDR2 FQNEAQ (reference sequence). V lost 0 bases to trimming and J lost 4 bases, with 12 bases between them. The CDR3 covers 15 residues. Sequenced: whole blood. This receptor was taken from an adult who was a healthcare worker with PCR-confirmed SARS-CoV-2 infection or an uninfected control (not recorded which). The V call is TRBV7-9, the J call TRBJ1-1; D unresolved. This CDR3 is CASSLALATGTEAFF. The CDR3 DNA is TGTGCCAGCAGCTTAGCGCTGGCGACGGGCACTGAAGCTTTCTTT.